One sample yielded the 32 T cell receptor beta chains listed below, sequenced in a study of T cell responses to AZD1222 COVID-19 vaccine. This table comes from immunoSEQ multiplex PCR, and its TCRdb copy is limited to in-frame clones, with some not included. Of 150,000 to 200,000 clones detected, roughly 89% appear once; the ten largest clones hold 1.5% to 2%. The source material was peripheral blood, sampled on day 0 of AZD1222 vaccination. These receptor sequences come from an adult in good health.

V and J are TRBV25-1 and TRBJ1-2, with D uncertain. The ends were cut back, 2 bases at V and 4 bases at J, with 5 bases in the middle. The CDR3 spans 12 residues. Germline-derived CDR1 and CDR2 are MGHDK and SYGVNS. This CDR3 reads CASSEVVYGYTF. The CDR3, as DNA: TGTGCCAGCAGTGAAGTGGTCTATGGCTACACCTTC.

This clone was recorded once. V is TRBV7-9 and J is TRBJ1-5; a weak D match, TRBD1 (5 bases). Trimming cost V 6 bases and J 4 bases, with 10 bases left between them. The germline V gene encodes CDR1 SEHNR and CDR2 FQNEAQ (reference sequence). The CDR3 covers 13 residues. In DNA, the CDR3 is TGTGCCAGCAGTCCGCAGGGAAATCAGCCCCAGCATTTT. This encodes CASSPQGNQPQHF.

The chain links TRBV6-5 to TRBJ1-6; 9 positions match TRBD1. Germline V gene data show CDR1 as MNHEY and CDR2 as SVGAGI. The J segment lost 7 bases and the V segment lost 6 bases, leaving 7 bases of the junction unmatched. This CDR3 is 15 amino acids long. The CDR3: CASSWGQGGNSPLHF. Written as DNA, the CDR3 is TGTGCCAGCAGCTGGGGACAGGGTGGCAATTCACCCCTCCACTTT.

The chain joins TRBV7-2 to TRBJ2-5, with a tentative D call TRBD2 (5 bases). The length of the CDR3 is 13 residues. V was shortened by 1 base and J by 5 bases, with 8 bases between the two germline ends. The V gene's germline CDR1 is SGHTA and CDR2 FQGNSA. CDR3 in amino acids: CASSLGGYETQYF. As DNA, the CDR3 is TGTGCCAGCAGCTTAGGAGGGTACGAGACCCAGTACTTC.

The chain uses TRBV7-2 and TRBJ2-7; D not resolved. Trimming pared 1 base from V and 0 bases from J, leaving 10 bases between. The CDR3 length is 15 residues. Germline V gives CDR1 SGHTA, CDR2 FQGNSA. The DNA of the CDR3 is TGTGCCAGCAGCTTAGACACCCTCCCCTCCTACGAGCAGTACTTC. Translating gives CASSLDTLPSYEQYF.

This clone was detected only once. This rearrangement joins TRBV29-1 to TRBJ2-1; D gene ambiguous. V was clipped by 2 bases and J by 0 bases, with 14 bases between them. Looked up from germline, CDR1 is SQVTM and CDR2 is ANQGSEA. The CDR3 loop spans 16 amino acids. The CDR3 spells CSVEILEESSYNEQFF. The DNA for the CDR3 is TGCAGCGTTGAAATCCTTGAGGAGAGCTCCTACAATGAGCAGTTCTTC.

The rearrangement uses TRBV7-8 and TRBJ1-5; 8 positions agree with TRBD1. Germline V gene data show CDR1 as SGHVS and CDR2 as FQNEAQ. With V trimmed by 5 bases and J by 0 bases, 9 bases remained unmatched. There are 17 residues in the CDR3. CDR3 amino acids: CASSAGQVYYSNQPQHF. The CDR3 DNA reads as TGTGCCAGCAGCGCGGGACAGGTCTATTATAGCAATCAGCCCCAGCATTTT. Drawing the rest from reference TRBV7-8 and TRBJ1-5, the complete variable domain is GAGVSQSPRYKVAKRGQDVALRCDPISGHVSLFWYQQALGQGPEFLTYFQNEAQLDKSGLPSDRFFAERPEGSVSTLKIQRTQQEDSAVYLCASSAGQVYYSNQPQHFGDGTRLSIL.

This sequence joins TRBV29-1 and TRBJ1-4; TRBD1 agrees at 10 bases. Germline trimming cut 6 bases from V and 1 base from J; bases unmatched to any gene: 8. Germline values: CDR1 SQVTM, CDR2 ANQGSEA. This CDR3 region has 16 residues. The CDR3 loop is CSVGQGTWVTNEKLFF. In DNA, the CDR3 is TGCAGCGTGGGACAGGGGACGTGGGTAACTAATGAAAAACTGTTTTTT.

This clone was recorded a few times. This chain links TRBV4-1 with TRBJ1-6; 8 bases fit TRBD1. The germline V gene has CDR1 MGHRA and CDR2 YSYEKL. Trimming cost V 4 bases and J 8 bases; bases outside gene matches: 7. The CDR3 length is 15 residues. CDR3: CASSLIQQGDSPLHF. The CDR3 coding sequence is TGCGCCAGCAGCCTTATACAACAGGGGGATTCACCCCTCCACTTT.

This chain connects TRBV11-2 to TRBJ1-6; weak D call: TRBD1 (5 bases). V dropped 5 bases and J dropped 8 bases, with 16 bases sitting between them. This CDR3 is built from 15 residues. CDR1 and CDR2 from the germline V gene are SGHAT and FQNNGV. DNA of the CDR3: TGTGCCAGCAGCCCGAGGTTGGGGGGGGATTCACCCCTCCACTTT. Translating gives CASSPRLGGDSPLHF.

This rearrangement joins TRBV6-1 to TRBJ1-4; 7 bases agree with TRBD1. The germline CDR1 and CDR2 sequences are MNHNS and SASEGT. The V segment lost 1 base and the J segment 9 bases; nucleotides outside the gene matches: 5. The CDR3 contains 14 residues. Written as DNA, the CDR3 is TGTGCCAGCAGTGAAGTGAGACAGGGCCAAAAACTGTTTTTT. It translates to CASSEVRQGQKLFF.

The chain recombines TRBV7-9 with TRBJ1-6; TRBD1 is a possible D gene (5 bases). In germline, CDR1 is SEHNR, CDR2 FQNEAQ (reference sequence). V was cut by 2 bases and J by 7 bases, with 15 bases left in between. The CDR3 has 16 residues. CDR3 in amino acids: CASSLLTGPGNSPLHF. The CDR3 DNA reads as TGTGCCAGCAGCTTATTGACGGGACCTGGGAATTCACCCCTCCACTTT.

The chain joins TRBV5-1 to TRBJ2-1; TRBD2 matches 10 bases. CDR1 is SGHRS and CDR2 is YFSETQ in the germline V gene. Germline trimming cut 4 bases from V and 6 bases from J; bases unmatched to any gene: 7. The CDR3 contains 15 residues. CDR3 in amino acids: CASSLSGGAANEQFF. CDR3 nucleotide sequence: TGCGCCAGCAGCCTAAGCGGGGGGGCTGCCAATGAGCAGTTCTTC.

The chain combines TRBV23-1 with TRBJ1-1; D gene unclear. TRBV23-1 is classed as an ORF, of uncertain function. The CDR3 is made up of 14 amino acids. V was cut by 0 bases and J by 1 base, with 6 bases left in between. The CDR3 region is CASSQSSRNTEAFF. The CDR3 DNA reads TGCGCCAGCAGTCAATCAAGCAGGAACACTGAAGCTTTCTTT.

This rearrangement joins TRBV6-1 to TRBJ1-6; D may be TRBD1 (6 bases). With 7 bases removed from V and 8 bases from J, the gap between germline ends came to 18 bases. The CDR3 is 15 amino acids. CDR1 is MNHNS and CDR2 is SASEGT in the germline V gene. The CDR3 sequence is CASISLGGRDSPLHF. Written as DNA, the CDR3 is TGTGCCAGCATTTCACTAGGGGGGAGGGATTCACCCCTCCACTTT.

This clone was seen a few times. V gene TRBV9 combines with J gene TRBJ2-1; D is ambiguous. The CDR3 is 18 residues long. Germline loops: CDR1 SGDLS, CDR2 YYNGEE. Trimming shortened V by 4 bases and J by 1 base, and 21 bases separated the two germline ends. For the CDR3, the DNA is TGTGCCAGCAGCAGCCGGCGCGGCTCCCCTCTATCCTACAATGAGCAGTTCTTC. Translated: CASSSRRGSPLSYNEQFF.

This sequence joins TRBV9 and TRBJ2-3; 7 bases fit TRBD2. The length of the CDR3 is 14 residues. The germline CDR1 and CDR2 sequences are SGDLS and YYNGEE. With 0 bases clipped from V and 6 bases from J, the junction kept 4 bases outside the gene matches. The CDR3 nucleotides read TGTGCCAGCAGCGTAGGCGGGAGCGAGGATACGCAGTATTTT. It is translated as CASSVGGSEDTQYF.

The chain employs TRBV10-2 and TRBJ2-5; 9 bases agree with TRBD1. The CDR3 spans 15 residues. Germline CDR1 and CDR2: WSHSY and SAAADI. The junction had 9 bases not matched to a gene; V was cut back by 5 bases and J by 5 bases. The CDR3 DNA reads as TGCGCCAGCAGTTTACAGGGGGCGCAATCCGAGACCCAGTACTTC. Translation gives CASSLQGAQSETQYF.

J is TRBJ1-5 and V is TRBV28, with D uncertain. Trimming removed 3 bases from V and 6 bases from J, with 6 bases in between. The V gene's germline CDR1 is MDHEN and CDR2 SYDVKM. This CDR3 contains 12 residues. CDR3 protein: CASSLRSQPQHF. The CDR3 coding sequence is TGTGCCAGCAGTTTGAGGTCTCAGCCCCAGCATTTT.

The V and J genes are TRBV4-3 and TRBJ2-3; 8 bases match TRBD2. The V gene's germline CDR1 is LGHNA and CDR2 YSLEER. This CDR3 contains 15 residues. With 0 bases clipped from V and 1 base from J, the junction kept 0 bases outside the gene matches. CDR3 in DNA: TGCGCCAGCAGCCAAGAGACTAGCGGCACAGATACGCAGTATTTT. Protein: CASSQETSGTDTQYF.

V gene TRBV28 combines with J gene TRBJ1-4; D gene ambiguous. Trimming took off 7 bases at V and 8 bases at J, with 8 bases between the two ends. The V gene's germline CDR1 is MDHEN and CDR2 SYDVKM. CDR3 length equals 11 residues. The CDR3 reads CASTRGEKLFF. The CDR3, as DNA: TGTGCCAGCACCCGAGGGGAAAAACTGTTTTTT. The variable domain in full, with the rest retrieved from reference TRBV28 and TRBJ1-4, is DVKVTQSSRYLVKRTGEKVFLECVQDMDHENMFWYRQDPGLGLRLIYFSYDVKMKEKGDIPEGYSVSREKKERFSLILESASTNQTSMYLCASTRGEKLFFGSGTQLSVL.

The rearrangement joins TRBV19 to TRBJ2-2; the D is unclear. Trimming shortened V by 7 bases and J by 1 base, and 7 bases separated the two germline ends. Germline CDR1 reads LNHDA; CDR2 reads SQIVND (reference sequence). CDR3 length: 13 amino acids. CDR3 coding DNA: TGTGCCAGTATTCGACAGAACACCGGGGAGCTGTTTTTT. As protein: CASIRQNTGELFF.

The genes are TRBV7-9 and TRBJ1-4; D not certain. Trimming left V 5 bases short and J 0 bases short, with 10 bases between. This CDR3 has 15 amino acids. Germline CDR1 SEHNR, CDR2 FQNEAQ (reference sequence). In DNA form, the CDR3 reads TGTGCCAGCAGCCTAAGACAATCAACTAATGAAAAACTGTTTTTT. Translating gives CASSLRQSTNEKLFF. The full variable domain, rest sourced from reference TRBV7-9 and TRBJ1-4, is DTGVSQNPRHKITKRGQNVTFRCDPISEHNRLYWYRQTLGQGPEFLTYFQNEAQLEKSRLLSDRFSAERPKGSFSTLEIQRTEQGDSAMYLCASSLRQSTNEKLFFGSGTQLSVL.

Concerning this clone itself: One base away lies a much larger clone, so this may be a sequencing read error. The chain links TRBV27 to TRBJ1-5; D possibly corresponds to TRBD1 (6 bases). CDR1 MNHEY and CDR2 SMNVEV come from the germline V gene (reference sequence). Deletions cut 4 bases from V and 2 bases from J, with 6 bases between. The CDR3 contains 13 residues. The CDR3 DNA follows: TGTGCCAGCAGTTCAGGGGGCAATCAGCCCCAGCATTTT. It encodes CASSSGGNQPQHF.

The chain is built from TRBV21-1 and TRBJ2-7; no DNA check was done on the table's D call, TRBD1. TRBV21-1 is described as a pseudogene. The CDR3 runs 14 residues. DNA of the CDR3: TGTGCCAGCAACATTACAGGGGTCAACTACGAGCAGTACGTC. Its protein is CASNITGVNYEQYV.

The chain uses TRBV7-6 and TRBJ1-5; D possibly corresponds to TRBD1 (6 bases). The CDR3 runs 16 residues. Trimming shortened V by 1 base and J by 4 bases, and 14 bases separated the two germline ends. Germline V gene data show CDR1 as SGHVS and CDR2 as FNYEAQ. CDR3 amino acids: CASSLDPGTPNQPQHF. The CDR3 coding sequence is TGTGCCAGCAGCTTAGATCCAGGGACACCGAATCAGCCCCAGCATTTT.

The chain recombines TRBV5-1 with TRBJ1-2; unclear D gene. Looked up from germline, CDR1 is SGHRS and CDR2 is YFSETQ. The CDR3 covers 14 residues. Trimming took 1 base from V and 0 from J, leaving 7 bases between them. CDR3 loop: CASSLTVANYGYTF. CDR3 DNA: TGCGCCAGCAGCTTGACGGTCGCTAACTATGGCTACACCTTC.

The chain uses TRBV2 and TRBJ1-1, with a possible D match to TRBD1 (5 bases). CDR3 size: 13 residues. Germline V gene lookup returns CDR1 SNHLY and CDR2 FYNNEI. The V gene lost 5 bases and the J gene lost 0 bases, with 7 bases spanning the gap. Here the CDR3 reads CASSRDLNTEAFF. CDR3 nucleotides: TGTGCCAGCAGTAGGGACCTGAACACTGAAGCTTTCTTT.

The chain couples TRBV9 to TRBJ1-1, with D perhaps TRBD1 (6 bases). The CDR3 has 14 amino acids. Per germline, CDR1 SGDLS and CDR2 YYNGEE. V lost 4 bases, J lost 0 bases, and 10 bases lay in between. This CDR3 reads CASSLGHVNTEAFF. For the CDR3, the DNA is TGTGCCAGCAGCCTGGGACACGTGAACACTGAAGCTTTCTTT.

This clone was recorded only once. The chain recombines TRBV5-8 with TRBJ1-2; tentatively, D is TRBD1 (5 bases). Germline V CDR1 and CDR2: SGHTS, YDEGEE. V gave up 4 bases and J gave up 3 bases, with 10 bases separating them. This CDR3 has 13 residues. CDR3 protein: CASSPRGYYGYTF. CDR3 nucleotide sequence: TGTGCCAGCAGCCCCCGGGGCTACTATGGCTACACCTTC.

The rearrangement uses TRBV18 and TRBJ1-5; weak D call: TRBD1 (5 bases). From germline, CDR1 is KGHSH and CDR2 LQKENI. The germline V and J ends were trimmed by 1 base and 4 bases, with 20 bases remaining between them. The CDR3 spans 18 residues. CDR3 coding DNA: TGTGCCAGCTCACCACGAGTGATGGACACCTCGGGGAATCAGCCCCAGCATTTT. Translated: CASSPRVMDTSGNQPQHF. The full variable domain, with the rest looked up from reference TRBV18 and TRBJ1-5, is NAGVMQNPRHLVRRRGQEARLRCSPMKGHSHVYWYRQLPEEGLKFMVYLQKENIIDESGMPKERFSAEFPKEGPSILRIQQVVRGDSAAYFCASSPRVMDTSGNQPQHFGDGTRLSIL.

V gene TRBV29-1 combines with J gene TRBJ1-4; D is undetermined. Germline V gene lookup returns CDR1 SQVTM and CDR2 ANQGSEA. The CDR3 runs 16 residues. V lost 8 bases to trimming and J lost 4 bases, with 23 bases between them. CDR3 coding DNA: TGCAGCTCCAACGCGGGTTGGGGTGAGAATAATGAAAAACTGTTTTTT. Protein: CSSNAGWGENNEKLFF.